The 21 T cell receptor beta chains in this list originate from one sample, sequenced in a study of OX40 agonist ivuxolimab in advanced cancers. The protocol was immunoSEQ multiplex PCR, while the TCRdb copy is restricted to in-frame clones and leaves out a portion. In the table there are around 20,000 clones, about 87% of which are singletons. Specimen: CD4+ or CD8+ T cells sorted from blood, collected in a trial of the OX40 agonist ivuxolimab. All receptors derive from an adult with an advanced solid tumor such as melanoma, head and neck, liver or kidney cancer.

This clone was counted once. J is TRBJ2-1 and V is TRBV18, with a weak D call TRBD2 (6 bases). Germline CDR1 KGHSH, CDR2 LQKENI. This CDR3 contains 15 residues. The V and J ends lost 6 bases and 4 bases respectively, with 16 bases between them. The CDR3 sequence: CASSSGTPIYNEQFF. The CDR3 DNA follows: TGTGCCAGCTCGTCAGGGACTCCAATTTACAATGAGCAGTTCTTC.

Concerning this clone itself: At one end, the junction sequence differs from germline, possibly due to a read error. This chain joins TRBV7-6 and TRBJ2-2, with D tentatively TRBD2 (6 bases). This CDR3 comprises 15 residues. Germline assignment: CDR1 SGHVS and CDR2 FNYEAQ. CDR3 sequence: CASRTGVANTGELSF. CDR3 in DNA: TGTGCCAGCAGGACGGGGGTCGCGAACACCGGGGAGCTGTCTTTT.

The chain joins TRBV6-5 to TRBJ2-5; no clear D gene. The CDR3 is made up of 11 amino acids. The germline gives CDR1 MNHEY, CDR2 SVGAGI. V lost 2 bases and J 5 bases, leaving 3 bases between the germline ends. Here the CDR3 reads CASSYGETQYF. CDR3 sequence (DNA): TGTGCCAGCAGTTACGGGGAGACCCAGTACTTC.

The V and J genes are TRBV11-2 and TRBJ2-6, with 7 bases lining up with TRBD1. The CDR3 is 17 residues long. V shed 5 bases, J shed 0 bases, and the junction held 7 bases outside the gene matches. Germline lookup yields CDR1 SGHAT and CDR2 FQNNGV. Here the CDR3 reads CASSGPGQLSGANVLTF. The DNA for the CDR3 is TGTGCCAGCAGCGGCCCGGGACAGCTCTCTGGGGCCAACGTCCTGACTTTC. The full variable domain, with the rest looked up from reference TRBV11-2 and TRBJ2-6, is EAGVAQSPRYKIIEKRQSVAFWCNPISGHATLYWYQQILGQGPKLLIQFQNNGVVDDSQLPKDRFSAERLKGVDSTLKIQPAKLEDSAVYLCASSGPGQLSGANVLTFGAGSRLTVL.

The chain recombines TRBV9 with TRBJ1-4; 9 nucleotides align to TRBD1. Looked up from germline, CDR1 is SGDLS and CDR2 is YYNGEE. Trimming cost V 4 bases and J 2 bases; bases outside gene matches: 6. This CDR3 region has 16 residues. The CDR3 sequence: CASSPRDRDTNEKLFF. CDR3 sequence (DNA): TGTGCCAGCAGCCCAAGGGACAGGGATACTAATGAAAAACTGTTTTTT.

The genes are TRBV7-7 and TRBJ2-5; 11 bases line up with TRBD2. This CDR3 is built from 17 residues. With V trimmed by 5 bases and J by 1 base, 9 bases remained unmatched. Germline V gives CDR1 SSHAT, CDR2 FNYEAQ (reference sequence). The CDR3 coding sequence is TGTGCCAGCAGCCGTTCGCCGGGACTAGCGGTCCAAGAGACCCAGTACTTC. This translates into CASSRSPGLAVQETQYF.

The rearrangement uses TRBV10-3 and TRBJ2-1; weak D call: TRBD2 (5 bases). Germline lookup yields CDR1 ENHRY and CDR2 SYGVKD. Trimming removed 6 bases at V and 8 bases at J, with 11 bases between. The CDR3 extends over 12 amino acids. The CDR3 DNA sequence: TGTGCCATCAGGCAAGAGGGTGATGAGCAGTTCTTC. Translation: CAIRQEGDEQFF.

V gene TRBV7-9 combines with J gene TRBJ1-4, with D unclear. This CDR3 spans 14 amino acids. The germline gives CDR1 SEHNR, CDR2 FQNEAQ (reference sequence). With 3 bases removed from V and 8 bases from J, the gap between germline ends came to 13 bases. The CDR3 DNA sequence: TGTGCCAGCAGCTTTTCCTTGTCGGGGGAAAAACTGTTTTTT. Translating it yields CASSFSLSGEKLFF.

V and J are TRBV19 and TRBJ1-1, with 7 nucleotides matching TRBD1. The CDR3 is 15 amino acids. From germline, CDR1 is LNHDA and CDR2 SQIVND (reference sequence). Unmatched junction bases numbered 6, after V lost 5 bases and J lost 0 bases. The CDR3 coding sequence is TGTGCCAGTAGTTCTAGGACAGGCATGAACACTGAAGCTTTCTTT. It specifies CASSSRTGMNTEAFF.

This clone occurred once. The V and J genes are TRBV7-9 and TRBJ1-1; a weak D match, TRBD1 (6 bases). The CDR3 totals 13 residues. Germline V lookup: CDR1 SEHNR, CDR2 FQNEAQ (reference sequence). Deletions cut 7 bases from V and 3 bases from J, with 12 bases between. The CDR3 reads CASIRDMDTEAFF. CDR3 nucleotide sequence: TGTGCCAGCATTAGGGACATGGACACTGAAGCTTTCTTT.

The V and J genes are TRBV30 and TRBJ1-2, with 10 positions matching TRBD1. CDR3 size: 14 residues. The V gene's germline CDR1 is GTSNPN and CDR2 SVGIG (reference sequence). After removal of 2 bases from V and 4 bases from J, the junction contained 4 bases not matched to a gene. The chain's CDR3 is CAWSRTGGIYGYTF. Here the CDR3 DNA reads TGTGCCTGGAGTAGGACAGGGGGTATCTATGGCTACACCTTC.

The chain combines TRBV18 with TRBJ2-7, with D perhaps being TRBD1 or TRBD2 (5 bases each). This CDR3 comprises 14 residues. V was trimmed by 0 bases and J by 2 bases, leaving 8 bases between them. The germline gives CDR1 KGHSH, CDR2 LQKENI. The CDR3 DNA sequence: TGTGCCAGCTCACCACCGGGGACGCCCTACGAGCAGTACTTC. This codes for CASSPPGTPYEQYF.

This clone was counted a few times. In DNA form, the CDR3 reads TGCAGCGTGACCAGCACGGTTGGATACACTGAAGCTTTCTTT. Its translation is CSVTSTVGYTEAFF. This chain connects TRBV29-1 to TRBJ1-1, with D unresolved. CDR1 and CDR2 (germline): SQVTM, ANQGSEA. The CDR3 consists of 14 residues. Between the trimmed V and J ends, which lost 6 bases and 3 bases, there was a span of 17 bases.

V gene TRBV18 combines with J gene TRBJ2-3; D gene ambiguous. This CDR3 has 12 residues. Trimming stripped 5 bases from V and 2 bases from J, with 5 bases between. Germline values: CDR1 KGHSH, CDR2 LQKENI. The CDR3 region is CASSVATDTQYF. DNA for the CDR3: TGTGCCAGCTCAGTCGCCACAGATACGCAGTATTTT. The full variable domain, in which reference TRBV18 and TRBJ2-3 provide the parts outside the CDR3, is NAGVMQNPRHLVRRRGQEARLRCSPMKGHSHVYWYRQLPEEGLKFMVYLQKENIIDESGMPKERFSAEFPKEGPSILRIQQVVRGDSAAYFCASSVATDTQYFGPGTRLTVL.

This chain joins TRBV19 and TRBJ2-1; TRBD2 matches at 9 bases. The CDR3 covers 15 residues. J was trimmed by 0 bases and V by 5 bases; bases with no gene match: 2. Germline values: CDR1 LNHDA, CDR2 SQIVND (reference sequence). CDR3 loop: CASSPSGTSYNEQFF. CDR3 DNA sequence: TGTGCCAGTAGTCCTAGCGGGACCTCCTACAATGAGCAGTTCTTC.

This chain joins TRBV15 and TRBJ2-3, with D unclear. This CDR3 comprises 12 residues. Trimming cost V 3 bases and J 3 bases, with 4 bases left between them. The germline V gene has CDR1 LNHNV and CDR2 YYDKDF (reference sequence). The CDR3 loop is CATSRETDTQYF. CDR3 nucleotides: TGTGCCACCAGCAGGGAGACAGATACGCAGTATTTT.

The chain joins TRBV29-1 to TRBJ2-1; 9 nucleotides agree with TRBD2. After removal of 1 base from V and 3 bases from J, the junction contained 1 base not matched to a gene. The CDR3 is 14 amino acids. CDR1 and CDR2 (germline): SQVTM, ANQGSEA. The CDR3 loop is CSVEGGGGYNEQFF. The DNA for the CDR3 is TGCAGCGTTGAAGGCGGGGGGGGCTACAATGAGCAGTTCTTC.

This clone has just one count. This sequence joins TRBV28 and TRBJ1-6; D gene uncertain. Germline CDR1 reads MDHEN; CDR2 reads SYDVKM. The germline V and J ends were trimmed by 11 bases and 8 bases, with 22 bases remaining between them. This CDR3 region has 15 residues. CDR3 bases: TGTGCCGAATCGGGAGGTCCGACCACTTATTCACCCCTCCACTTT. This translates into CAESGGPTTYSPLHF.

This sequence joins TRBV7-9 and TRBJ2-2; 13 nucleotides align to TRBD2. Germline loops: CDR1 SEHNR, CDR2 FQNEAQ (reference sequence). CDR3 length: 18 residues. The J segment lost 0 bases and the V segment lost 4 bases, leaving 5 bases of the junction unmatched. The CDR3 loop reads CASSSGLAGFANTGELFF. DNA for the CDR3: TGTGCCAGCAGCTCGGGACTAGCGGGGTTCGCGAACACCGGGGAGCTGTTTTTT.

CDR3: CASSVGRGATSSYNEQFF. In DNA, the CDR3 is TGTGCCAGCAGCGTAGGGCGGGGAGCGACTAGCTCCTACAATGAGCAGTTCTTC. The V and J genes are TRBV9 and TRBJ2-1; possibly TRBD2 for D (6 bases). Germline V gives CDR1 SGDLS, CDR2 YYNGEE. The CDR3 length is 18 residues. V was cut by 0 bases and J by 0 bases, with 16 bases left in between. The variable domain in full, completed from reference TRBV9 and TRBJ2-1, reads DSGVTQTPKHLITATGQRVTLRCSPRSGDLSVYWYQQSLDQGLQFLIQYYNGEERAKGNILERFSAQQFPDLHSELNLSSLELGDSALYFCASSVGRGATSSYNEQFFGPGTRLTVL.

The rearrangement uses TRBV5-1 and TRBJ1-4, with D hard to call. Trimming removed 2 bases at V and 0 bases at J, with 5 bases between. Germline V gives CDR1 SGHRS, CDR2 YFSETQ. The CDR3 is made up of 14 amino acids. The CDR3, as DNA: TGCGCCAGCAGCTTAAGGCCAACTAATGAAAAACTGTTTTTT. Encoded protein: CASSLRPTNEKLFF. Combining the CDR3 with reference TRBV5-1 and TRBJ1-4 gives the whole variable domain KAGVTQTPRYLIKTRGQQVTLSCSPISGHRSVSWYQQTPGQGLQFLFEYFSETQRNKGNFPGRFSGRQFSNSRSEMNVSTLELGDSALYLCASSLRPTNEKLFFGSGTQLSVL.